This T cell receptor beta chain was identified during a study of cytomegalovirus exposure and HLA in healthy donors. On this clone itself: Its target is not known.

Whole-study results and caveats: Exclusion as indistinguishable affected some V segments, including TRBV6-2 and TRBV6-3.

The CDR3 contains 13 residues. V dropped 0 bases and J dropped 11 bases, with 13 bases sitting between them. Germline assignment: CDR1 SGHTA and CDR2 FQGTGA. A multiplex PCR was run with 60 Vbeta primers and 13 Jbeta primers. Sequencing used immunoSEQ multiplex PCR; TCRdb keeps in-frame clones, though not all of them. The sample holds roughly 71,000 clones, around 70% seen once. This receptor was taken from a middle-aged man in good health and CMV-seropositive. This chain uses TRBV7-3 with TRBJ2-5, with D maybe TRBD2 (6 bases). The source material was PBMCs. As DNA, the CDR3 is TGTGCCAGCAGCTTAACAAGCTCGGGGGAGCAGTACTTC. Protein product: CASSLTSSGEQYF.